This entry concerns a single T cell receptor (beta chain). It was with 60 Vbeta and 13 Jbeta primers that the PCR ran. TCRdb keeps only in-frame clones here, not all; method: immunoSEQ multiplex PCR. Among approximately 170,000 clones, around 80% were seen once, and the ten largest hold 0.7% to 0.85%. This specimen comes from a study of cytomegalovirus exposure and HLA in healthy donors. The germline CDR1 and CDR2 sequences are MDHEN and SYDVKM. The V and J ends lost 2 bases and 4 bases, in that order; junction bases with no gene match: 3. The CDR3 loop spans 15 amino acids. The V gene is TRBV28, the J gene TRBJ1-5, with TRBD1 matching over 9 bases. Sequenced sample: PBMCs. This sequence was found in a female donor in good health and CMV-seronegative. CDR3 DNA sequence: TGTGCCAGCAGTTTACGGGACAGGGTAAATCAGCCCCAGCATTTT. It specifies CASSLRDRVNQPQHF. Full variable domain (missing parts from reference TRBV28 and TRBJ1-5): DVKVTQSSRYLVKRTGEKVFLECVQDMDHENMFWYRQDPGLGLRLIYFSYDVKMKEKGDIPEGYSVSREKKERFSLILESASTNQTSMYLCASSLRDRVNQPQHFGDGTRLSIL.